The present entry profiles one TCR beta chain with its context. Antigen unknown. Per sample, a minimum of 6 million PBMCs were isolated. The authors ran a second PCR of 7 to 11 cycles using a sample-barcoded 5' primer and a J-beta primer mix. Each CDR3 protein gets one entry after TCRdb re-called the 5' RACE reads with MiXCR. The sample carries around 1.5 million distinct CDR3 sequences, around 55% recorded once. This sample was taken from a study of blood T cells in healthy people across ages. General study findings and limits: Aged donors had fewer naive CD4+ cells and lower diversity than long-lived donors.

The CDR3 length is 13 residues. The V gene lost 4 bases and the J gene lost 5 bases, with 11 bases spanning the gap. Germline values: CDR1 MGHRA, CDR2 YSYEKL. This TCR derives from a man aged 18-30 years in good health. The chain carries TRBV4-1 and TRBJ1-2, with D tentatively TRBD1 (5 bases). Sequenced: blood. The CDR3 region is CASSPWGVYGYTF. DNA for the CDR3: TGCGCCAGCAGCCCTTGGGGGGTGTATGGCTACACCTTC.